What follows are 22 T cell receptor beta chains derived from one specimen sequenced in a study of OX40 agonist ivuxolimab in advanced cancers. Repertoires were generated with immunoSEQ multiplex PCR, while TCRdb's copy carries only in-frame clones and drops some. Of approximately 47,000 clones in the sample, more than 85% are singletons; the top ten hold 1.5% to 2%. The sample here was CD4+ or CD8+ T cells sorted from blood, taken in a trial of the OX40 agonist ivuxolimab. Receptors were obtained from an adult with an advanced solid tumor such as melanoma, head and neck, liver or kidney cancer.

This chain connects TRBV5-1 to TRBJ2-7; 7 bases agree with TRBD1. Per the germline V gene, CDR1 is SGHRS and CDR2 is YFSETQ. The CDR3 contains 14 residues. The V gene end was trimmed by 2 bases and the J gene end by 2 bases; junction bases not matched to a gene: 4. CDR3 in DNA: TGCGCCAGCAGCTTTCGCGACAGGGCCTACGAGCAGTACTTC. This gives the protein CASSFRDRAYEQYF.

This chain links TRBV9 with TRBJ1-2; D gene uncertain. The germline V gene encodes CDR1 SGDLS and CDR2 YYNGEE. Deletions cut 2 bases from V and 7 bases from J, with 9 bases between. This CDR3 comprises 12 residues. The CDR3 protein is CASSVVAGGYTF. The CDR3 bases are TGTGCCAGCAGCGTCGTAGCCGGTGGCTACACCTTC.

The chain couples TRBV7-9 to TRBJ2-5; 9 positions agree with TRBD1. The J call may be in error: the DNA end matches TRBJ2-7 better. Germline V lookup: CDR1 SEHNR, CDR2 FQNEAQ (reference sequence). This CDR3 contains 13 residues. Here the CDR3 DNA reads TGTGCCAGCAGGGGGACAGGGCCCTACGAGCAGTACTTC. Amino acids: CASRGTGPYEQYF.

The chain carries TRBV19 and TRBJ2-1, with 8 bases lining up with TRBD2. The V and J ends lost 4 bases and 4 bases, in that order; junction bases with no gene match: 3. Germline-derived CDR1 and CDR2 are LNHDA and SQIVND (reference sequence). This CDR3 is 14 amino acids long. The CDR3 protein is CASSKGLVYNEQFF. The CDR3 nucleotides read TGTGCCAGTAGTAAGGGACTAGTATACAATGAGCAGTTCTTC.

The chain combines TRBV30 with TRBJ2-2; D remains unclear. This CDR3 spans 11 amino acids. The ends were cut back, 5 bases at V and 5 bases at J, with 6 bases in the middle. CDR1 is GTSNPN, CDR2 SVGIG, per germline (reference sequence). The DNA for the CDR3 is TGTGCCTGGGGAAGGACCGGGGAGCTGTTTTTT. It encodes CAWGRTGELFF.

A note on this clone: The same CDR3 is also encoded by other DNA sequences in this sample. This rearrangement joins TRBV9 to TRBJ2-7; the D is unclear. This CDR3 has 11 residues. V lost 4 bases and J lost 3, with 5 bases in between. Germline V lookup: CDR1 SGDLS, CDR2 YYNGEE. CDR3 nucleotides: TGTGCCAGCAGCCCCATCTACGAGCAGTACTTC. It translates to CASSPIYEQYF.

The chain recombines TRBV18 with TRBJ2-5; no clear D gene. CDR3 length equals 13 residues. Between the trimmed V and J ends, which lost 3 bases and 1 base, there was a span of 6 bases. Germline-derived CDR1 and CDR2 are KGHSH and LQKENI. The CDR3 loop reads CASSPGIQETQYF. CDR3 DNA sequence: TGTGCCAGCTCACCGGGCATCCAAGAGACCCAGTACTTC.

This clone is labeled medium-sized (0.01 to 0.1%). This rearrangement joins TRBV19 to TRBJ2-6, with a tentative D call TRBD1 (5 bases). Germline CDR1 is LNHDA and CDR2 is SQIVND (reference sequence). This CDR3 is 14 amino acids long. The germline V and J ends were trimmed by 8 bases and 1 base, with 9 bases remaining between them. In nucleotides, the CDR3 is TGTGCCAGTGGTGACAGATCTGGGGCCAACGTCCTGACTTTC. The encoded protein is CASGDRSGANVLTF.

This clone was observed a handful of times. This rearrangement joins TRBV7-9 to TRBJ2-2; TRBD1 is a possible D gene (6 bases). The CDR3 loop spans 15 amino acids. Deletions cut 5 bases from V and 2 bases from J, with 12 bases between. Germline CDR1 is SEHNR and CDR2 is FQNEAQ (reference sequence). Here the CDR3 reads CASSLPGHNTGELFF. The CDR3 DNA sequence: TGTGCCAGCAGCCTACCGGGACATAACACCGGGGAGCTGTTTTTT.

The rearrangement links TRBV19 to TRBJ2-5; D is unresolved. CDR1 is LNHDA, CDR2 SQIVND, per germline (reference sequence). Trimming took 3 bases from V and 2 from J, leaving 7 bases between them. There are 13 residues in the CDR3. The CDR3 DNA reads as TGTGCCAGTAGTATGAACGTACAAGAGACCCAGTACTTC. It translates to CASSMNVQETQYF. The whole variable domain, filled in from reference TRBV19 and TRBJ2-5, reads DGGITQSPKYLFRKEGQNVTLSCEQNLNHDAMYWYRQDPGQGLRLIYYSQIVNDFQKGDIAEGYSVSREKKESFPLTVTSAQKNPTAFYLCASSMNVQETQYFGPGTRLLVL.

This sequence joins TRBV29-1 and TRBJ2-1, with D hard to call. Deletions cut 3 bases from V and 4 bases from J, with 13 bases between. Germline V CDR1 and CDR2: SQVTM, ANQGSEA. The CDR3 is 14 residues long. The CDR3 loop reads CSVDSPRRYNEQFF. In DNA form, the CDR3 reads TGCAGCGTTGACAGTCCGAGACGTTACAATGAGCAGTTCTTC.

The rearrangement joins TRBV10-1 to TRBJ1-4; D unclear. The CDR3 runs to 13 residues. Germline values: CDR1 WNHNN, CDR2 SYGVQD (reference sequence). The germline V and J ends were trimmed by 2 bases and 7 bases, with 8 bases remaining between them. CDR3 DNA sequence: TGCGCCAGCAGTGAGGGAATGGCTGAAAAACTGTTTTTT. Protein product: CASSEGMAEKLFF.

The rearrangement links TRBV18 to TRBJ2-3; a weak D match, TRBD1 (6 bases). Trimming took off 0 bases at V and 2 bases at J, with 18 bases between the two ends. The CDR3 contains 18 residues. From germline, CDR1 is KGHSH and CDR2 LQKENI. CDR3 nucleotide sequence: TGTGCCAGCTCACCACCTAGTATGGGACAAAAATTCACAGATACGCAGTATTTT. Translating gives CASSPPSMGQKFTDTQYF.

V is TRBV11-2 and J is TRBJ2-6; tentative D call: TRBD1 (5 bases). Germline-derived CDR1 and CDR2 are SGHAT and FQNNGV. V was shortened by 2 bases and J by 0 bases, with 11 bases between the two germline ends. CDR3 length: 17 residues. The CDR3 DNA reads TGTGCCAGCAGCTTAAGGGATCAGGGCTCTGGGGCCAACGTCCTGACTTTC. It is translated as CASSLRDQGSGANVLTF.

The chain recombines TRBV2 with TRBJ1-3; D perhaps matches TRBD1 (5 bases). Germline CDR1 and CDR2: SNHLY and FYNNEI. The CDR3 loop spans 17 amino acids. V lost 3 bases and J 2 bases, leaving 17 bases between the germline ends. The CDR3 bases are TGTGCCAGCAGTGATAGATCGGTGGTCAGGGCTGGAAACACCATATATTTT. This codes for CASSDRSVVRAGNTIYF.

V is TRBV6-1 and J is TRBJ2-1; no definite D call. Germline CDR1 and CDR2: MNHNS and SASEGT. This CDR3 comprises 12 residues. V was clipped by 4 bases and J by 12 bases, with 13 bases between them. CDR3 bases: TGTGCCAGCAGTGTATCGCTTAACGGGCAGTTCTTC. It codes for CASSVSLNGQFF.

This clone was observed a single time. J is TRBJ2-3 and V is TRBV4-1; 11 bases map to TRBD2. The CDR3 loop spans 14 amino acids. The germline CDR1 and CDR2 sequences are MGHRA and YSYEKL. V lost 1 base to trimming and J lost 6 bases; unmatched junction nucleotides: 0. The CDR3 DNA reads as TGCGCCAGCAGCCAAGTAGCGGGGGGGGATACGCAGTATTTT. It is translated as CASSQVAGGDTQYF.

The chain couples TRBV10-3 to TRBJ2-6; D possibly corresponds to TRBD1 (5 bases). Germline-derived CDR1 and CDR2 are ENHRY and SYGVKD. Trimming removed 0 bases at V and 2 bases at J, with 5 bases between. There are 15 residues in the CDR3. The CDR3 bases are TGTGCCATCAGTGAGTCAGGGGCTGGGGCCAACGTCCTGACTTTC. Residues: CAISESGAGANVLTF.

This clone occurred once. The V call is TRBV5-6, the J call TRBJ2-5; tentative D call: TRBD2 (6 bases). This CDR3 spans 13 amino acids. Germline V gene lookup returns CDR1 SGHDT and CDR2 YYEEEE. Trimming removed 5 bases at V and 3 bases at J, with 11 bases between. In nucleotides, the CDR3 is TGTGCCAGCAGGGAGGGTGCCGAAGAGACCCAGTACTTC. This sequence encodes CASREGAEETQYF.

Only one count was recorded for this clone. V gene TRBV4-1 combines with J gene TRBJ1-5; D is possibly TRBD1 (5 bases). Germline V gene data show CDR1 as MGHRA and CDR2 as YSYEKL. There are 16 residues in the CDR3. Trimming removed 0 bases at V and 0 bases at J, with 9 bases between. The CDR3 bases are TGCGCCAGCAGCCAAGATCCGGGGGTTAGCAATCAGCCCCAGCATTTT. Translation: CASSQDPGVSNQPQHF.

The V and J genes are TRBV6-5 and TRBJ1-1, with D possibly matching TRBD1 (5 bases). There are 14 residues in the CDR3. In germline, CDR1 is MNHEY, CDR2 SVGAGI. V was cut by 1 base and J by 1 base, with 7 bases left in between. In nucleotides, the CDR3 is TGTGCCAGCAGTTACTGGGACGGGAACACTGAAGCTTTCTTT. Its translation: CASSYWDGNTEAFF.

The chain couples TRBV7-2 to TRBJ2-1; 8 bases match TRBD2. CDR3 length: 14 residues. The V gene's germline CDR1 is SGHTA and CDR2 FQGNSA. V shed 5 bases, J shed 6 bases, and the junction held 6 bases outside the gene matches. The CDR3 is CASSRGGASNEQFF. The CDR3 DNA reads TGTGCCAGCAGCCGGGGGGGGGCTTCCAATGAGCAGTTCTTC.